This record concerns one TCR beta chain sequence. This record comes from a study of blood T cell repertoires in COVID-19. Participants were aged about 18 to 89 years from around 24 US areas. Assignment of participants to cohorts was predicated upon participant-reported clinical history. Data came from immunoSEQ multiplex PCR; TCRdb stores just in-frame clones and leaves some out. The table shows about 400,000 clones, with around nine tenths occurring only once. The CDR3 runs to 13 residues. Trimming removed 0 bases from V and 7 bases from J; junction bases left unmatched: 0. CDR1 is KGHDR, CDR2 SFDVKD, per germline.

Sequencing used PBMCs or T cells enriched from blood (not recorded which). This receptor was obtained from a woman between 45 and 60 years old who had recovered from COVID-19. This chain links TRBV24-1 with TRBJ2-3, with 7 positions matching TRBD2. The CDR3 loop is CATSDLGTNTQYF. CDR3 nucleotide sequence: TGTGCCACCAGTGATTTGGGGACTAATACGCAGTATTTT.